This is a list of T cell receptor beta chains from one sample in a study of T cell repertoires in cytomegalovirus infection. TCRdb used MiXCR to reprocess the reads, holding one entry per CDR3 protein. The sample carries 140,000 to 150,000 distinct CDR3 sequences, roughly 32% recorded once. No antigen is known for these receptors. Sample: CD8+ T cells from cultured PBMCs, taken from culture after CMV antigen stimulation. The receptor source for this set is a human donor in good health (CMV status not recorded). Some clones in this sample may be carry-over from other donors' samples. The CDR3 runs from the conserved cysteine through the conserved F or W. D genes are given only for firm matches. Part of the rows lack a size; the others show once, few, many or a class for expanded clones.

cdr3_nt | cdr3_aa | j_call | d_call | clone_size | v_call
TGCAGGCCTCCCTCCCCGGGGGAATTCACCTTCATTTATAGCAATCAGCCCCAGCATTTT | CRPPSPGEFTFIYSNQPQHF | TRBJ1-5 | NA | NA | TRBV20-1
TGTGCCAGCAGTGAATTGGGCATCCCGAACACTGAAGCTTTCTTT | CASSELGIPNTEAFF | TRBJ1-1 | NA | NA | TRBV6-1
TGTGCCAGTTTTACCGCCGGGACAGGGGGCGGGGAGAACTCCGGGGAGCTGTTTTTT | CASFTAGTGGGENSGELFF | TRBJ2-2 | TRBD1 | once | TRBV5-6
TGTGCCAGCAGCGGAGGTGCAAGGGAATGGGCCGGGGAGCTGTTTTTT | CASSGGAREWAGELFF | TRBJ2-2 | NA | NA | TRBV9
TGTGCCAGCGCCCGTGGGGACACTGAAGCTTTCTTT | CASARGDTEAFF | TRBJ1-1 | NA | few | TRBV7-9
TGTGCCAGCAGTTACACGGGTAACCAGCCCCAGCATTTT | CASSYTGNQPQHF | TRBJ1-5 | NA | many | TRBV6-6
TGTGCCAGCAGCTTAGTGGAGGTTTATGGCACAGATACGCAGTATTTT | CASSLVEVYGTDTQYF | TRBJ2-3 | NA | NA | TRBV13
TGTGCCAGCAGTGAAGGTGAATCAACTAATGAAAAACTGTTTTTT | CASSEGESTNEKLFF | TRBJ1-4 | NA | few | TRBV2
TGTGCCAGCAGTTTATTTCGGGGTGAGGGCTACACCTTC | CASSLFRGEGYTF | TRBJ1-2 | NA | NA | TRBV27
TGTACCAGCAGTACACAAGTGGGGGGGGGCGACCAAGAGACCCAGTACTTC | CTSSTQVGGGDQETQYF | TRBJ2-5 | NA | NA | TRBV12-3/TRBV12-4
TGTGCCAGCAGCCCGTCGACCTCGGTGAACACTGAAGCTTTCTTT | CASSPSTSVNTEAFF | TRBJ1-1 | NA | NA | TRBV9
TGCAGTGCTAGAATTCTACAGGGGCCGGATGAAAAACTGTTTTTT | CSARILQGPDEKLFF | TRBJ1-4 | TRBD1 | many | TRBV20-1
TGTGCCAGCAGTGAGGAACTTATAGCCTCCTACGAGCAGTACTTC | CASSEELIASYEQYF | TRBJ2-7 | NA | many | TRBV2
TGCGCCAGCAGCTACCTAGCGGGGGGGACGTTCTTC | CASSYLAGGTFF | TRBJ2-1 | TRBD2 | NA | TRBV5-1
TGTGCCAGCAGCTTAACACGGATAGGTGAAGCTTTCTTT | CASSLTRIGEAFF | TRBJ1-1 | NA | many | TRBV7-3
TGTGCCAGCAGTACATATTTTGGGTCACCCCTCCACTTT | CASSTYFGSPLHF | TRBJ1-6 | NA | NA | TRBV12-3/TRBV12-4
TGTGCCAGCAGTTACTCGAGAGGTGGAGTAAAACTGTTTTTT | CASSYSRGGVKLFF | TRBJ1-4 | NA | NA | TRBV6-5
TGTGCCAGCAGCTTAGGGACAGGGGAACGGATTAGCAATCAGCCCCAGCATTTT | CASSLGTGERISNQPQHF | TRBJ1-5 | TRBD1 | NA | TRBV7-9
TGTGCCAGCAGTGAGTCGGGTTACCCCACAGATACGCAGTATTTT | CASSESGYPTDTQYF | TRBJ2-3 | NA | many | TRBV6-1
TGCGCCAGCAGCTTGGGTCCACAGGGGGCCAAGTTTTTT | CASSLGPQGAKFF | TRBJ1-4 | TRBD1 | few | TRBV5-1
TGTGCCACCAGTGATTTGGGGGTGCAGTACTTC | CATSDLGVQYF | TRBJ2-7 | NA | many | TRBV24-1
TGCAGCGTTGTAGGTGGGGGCTTCTCCTCCTACAATGAGCAGTTCTTC | CSVVGGGFSSYNEQFF | TRBJ2-1 | NA | NA | TRBV29-1
TGTGCCAGCAGCTTAGGGACCCTCGAGCAGTACTTC | CASSLGTLEQYF | TRBJ2-7 | NA | many | TRBV5-6
TGTGCCAGCAGTTACTCGTCCACGGGTTTCTATGGCTACACCTTC | CASSYSSTGFYGYTF | TRBJ1-2 | NA | NA | TRBV6-5
TGTGCCAGCGGGAGGGTCACAGATACGCAGTATTTT | CASGRVTDTQYF | TRBJ2-3 | TRBD2 | NA | TRBV27
TGTGCCAGCAGCTTAGTGTCCGCAGGGCTTAAGTACAATGAGCAGTTCTTC | CASSLVSAGLKYNEQFF | TRBJ2-1 | NA | NA | TRBV11-2
TGTGCCAGCAGTTCACGGGGGACCCCCTACGAGCAGTACTTC | CASSSRGTPYEQYF | TRBJ2-7 | NA | NA | TRBV28
TGTGCCAGCAGTTTAATTTCCGGGGGTAGCAATCAGCCCCAGCATTTT | CASSLISGGSNQPQHF | TRBJ1-5 | NA | NA | TRBV28
TGTGCCAGTAGTACAGGACCGGATAGCCCGTTAAGTAGGTCTGGAGGCTACACCTTC | CASSTGPDSPLSRSGGYTF | TRBJ1-2 | NA | once | TRBV19
TGTGCCAGCAGCCAAGGGGGGGTGTCGCTTCGGGGCTACACCTTC | CASSQGGVSLRGYTF | TRBJ1-2 | NA | few | TRBV3-1
TGTGCCAGCAGCTTCGCGGGTTACGAGCAGTACTTC | CASSFAGYEQYF | TRBJ2-7 | NA | NA | TRBV5-6
TGTGCCAGCAGTCCCCAGACCGGAGACTATGGCTACACCTTC | CASSPQTGDYGYTF | TRBJ1-2 | NA | few | TRBV12-3/TRBV12-4
TGTGCCAGCAGCTCCTCGGGGGGAAGCTCCTACAATGAGCAGTTCTTC | CASSSSGGSSYNEQFF | TRBJ2-1 | TRBD2 | few | TRBV7-6
TGTGCCAGCAGCCCTGGATGGTATGGCTACACCTTC | CASSPGWYGYTF | TRBJ1-2 | NA | few | TRBV12-3/TRBV12-4
TGTGCCAGCAGCTTTCGGCCGGCCACTGAAGCTTTCTTT | CASSFRPATEAFF | TRBJ1-1 | NA | NA | TRBV28
TGTGCCATCAGTGACACTAGCGGGGGGTTCGAGCAGTACTTC | CAISDTSGGFEQYF | TRBJ2-7 | TRBD2 | NA | TRBV10-3
TGTGCCAGCAGCCGGGGGGGGGCGGAAACCCAGTACTTC | CASSRGGAETQYF | TRBJ2-5 | TRBD2 | NA | TRBV7-2
TGTGCCAGCAGGGAAGGACAGGGGAACACTGAAGCTTTCTTT | CASREGQGNTEAFF | TRBJ1-1 | TRBD1 | NA | TRBV6-2/TRBV6-3
TGTGCCAGCAGTCCACCCGGGACAGCCAGCACAGATACGCAGTATTTT | CASSPPGTASTDTQYF | TRBJ2-3 | TRBD1 | NA | TRBV28
TGTGCCAGCAGCTACCCCGGCAGGAGCTACGAGCAGTACTTC | CASSYPGRSYEQYF | TRBJ2-7 | NA | many | TRBV7-2
TGTGCCAGCAGCTTCTCCGCGGGACAGGGGCCAACTAATGAAAAACTGTTTTTT | CASSFSAGQGPTNEKLFF | TRBJ1-4 | TRBD1 | few | TRBV7-8
TGCAGCGTTGGAGAGACAGGGGGGGATGAAAAACTGTTTTTT | CSVGETGGDEKLFF | TRBJ1-4 | TRBD1 | few | TRBV29-1
TGTGCCAGCAGCGCAAGAATGGCGGGGGAGTACAATGAGCAGTTCTTC | CASSARMAGEYNEQFF | TRBJ2-1 | TRBD2 | NA | TRBV7-2
TGTGCCAGCAGTGAATATCGGGCAGCCAACACTGAAGCTTTCTTT | CASSEYRAANTEAFF | TRBJ1-1 | NA | NA | TRBV25-1
TGCGCCAGCAGCCAGGGACCATCGGAGGAGACCCAGTACTTC | CASSQGPSEETQYF | TRBJ2-5 | NA | NA | TRBV4-1
TGTGCCAGCAGTTCGTGGACCGGATATACGCAGTATTTT | CASSSWTGYTQYF | TRBJ2-3 | NA | many | TRBV27
TGCGCCAGCTCTTTCCAGGGGGCCGGATACGAGCAGTACTTC | CASSFQGAGYEQYF | TRBJ2-7 | TRBD1 | NA | TRBV4-3
TGCGCCAGCAGCCAAGACGTCGGGGGGAGCTCCTACGAGCAGTACTTC | CASSQDVGGSSYEQYF | TRBJ2-7 | TRBD2 | once | TRBV4-1
TGTGCCAGCAGTGAGGGACTAGCGGGGGCCCTCTCCTACAATGAGCAGTTCTTC | CASSEGLAGALSYNEQFF | TRBJ2-1 | TRBD2 | NA | TRBV27
TGTGCCAGCAGCTTAGGGACAGGGGGTGACGAGCAGTACTTC | CASSLGTGGDEQYF | TRBJ2-7 | TRBD1 | NA | TRBV11-2